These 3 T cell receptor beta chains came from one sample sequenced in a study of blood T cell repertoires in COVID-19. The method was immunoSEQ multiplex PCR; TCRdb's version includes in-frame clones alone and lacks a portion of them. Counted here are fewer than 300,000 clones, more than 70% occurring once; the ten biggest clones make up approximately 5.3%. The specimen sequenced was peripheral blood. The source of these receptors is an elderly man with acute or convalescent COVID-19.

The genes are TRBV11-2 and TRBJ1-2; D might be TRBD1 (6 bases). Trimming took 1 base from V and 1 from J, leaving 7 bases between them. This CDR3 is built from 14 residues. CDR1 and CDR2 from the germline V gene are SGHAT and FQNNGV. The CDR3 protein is CASSLGTVNYGYTF. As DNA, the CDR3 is TGTGCCAGCAGCTTAGGGACAGTTAACTATGGCTACACCTTC.

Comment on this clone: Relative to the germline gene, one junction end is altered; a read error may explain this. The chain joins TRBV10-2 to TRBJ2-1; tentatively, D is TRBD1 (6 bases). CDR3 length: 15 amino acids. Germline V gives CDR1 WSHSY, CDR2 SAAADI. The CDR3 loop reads CASTEGDPSFNEQFF. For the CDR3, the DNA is TGCGCCAGCACCGAGGGGGACCCCTCCTTCAATGAGCAGTTCTTC.

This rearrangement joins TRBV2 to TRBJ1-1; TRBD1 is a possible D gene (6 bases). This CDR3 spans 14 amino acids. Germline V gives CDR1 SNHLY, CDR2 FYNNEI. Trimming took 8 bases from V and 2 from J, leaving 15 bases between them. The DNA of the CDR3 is TGTGCCAGCCGATACAGGGAGGGCAACACTGAAGCTTTCTTT. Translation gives CASRYREGNTEAFF. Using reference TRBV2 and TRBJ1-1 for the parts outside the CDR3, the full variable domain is EPEVTQTPSHQVTQMGQEVILRCVPISNHLYFYWYRQILGQKVEFLVSFYNNEISEKSEIFDDQFSVERPDGSNFTLKIRSTKLEDSAMYFCASRYREGNTEAFFGQGTRLTVV.